The following is a T cell receptor (beta chain) sequence with its context. Antigen: not known. CDR1 is SGHTA and CDR2 is FQGNSA in the germline V gene. The CDR3 covers 15 residues. Trimming at V came to 0 bases and at J to 2 bases, leaving 2 bases not matched to a gene. This entry belongs to a study of shared clonotypes between healthy human individuals. Some clones are missing from TCRdb's copy, which holds only in-frame ones; the method was immunoSEQ multiplex PCR. Of 2 million to 2.5 million clones in the sample, roughly 96% are singletons; the top ten hold 0.13%. Partitioning of CD4+ cells yielded a CD45RA+ naive subset and a CD45RA-negative memory subset. Study-level findings and limits: An anticipated effect of sequencing depth on clonotype sharing among donors was recognized. Several donors had about 5% of their naive CD4 clonotypes in common. The sampled material consisted only of blood, and tissue repertoires are likely to differ.

The sample comprised naive CD4+ T cells sorted from blood. As for subset: CD45RA+ positively selected. The gene calls are TRBV7-2 and TRBJ2-3, with TRBD2 identical over 7 bases. This clonotype originated in a young man in good health. The CDR3 spells CASSLAGDYTDTQYF. The CDR3 bases are TGTGCCAGCAGCTTAGCCGGGGACTACACAGATACGCAGTATTTT.